Listed below are T cell receptor beta chains from one sample, sequenced in a study of T cells in Graves' hyperthyroidism and ophthalmopathy. TCRdb called the multiplex PCR reads again in MiXCR, with one record for every CDR3 protein. This table holds approximately 700,000 distinct CDR3 sequences, about 45% found once. The sequenced material came from peripheral blood or thyroid tissue (not recorded which). The source of these receptors is an adult man with Graves' disease, either hyperthyroidism or ophthalmopathy (not recorded which). CDR3s include the opening cysteine and the closing phenylalanine or tryptophan. The D gene is left open where the match is weak. Size is omitted from some rows. Given values are once, few, many or a class for expanded clones.

D: .
V: TRBV20-1
J: TRBJ2-7
length: 12
size: .
DNA: TGCAGCGCCGAGGGCGGAAGCTACGAGCAGTACTTC
CDR3: CSAEGGSYEQYF

D: .
V: TRBV6-5
J: TRBJ1-3
length: 15
size: once
DNA: TGTGCCAGCAGTTACGGGGTCTACTCTGGAAACACCATATATTTT
CDR3: CASSYGVYSGNTIYF

D: TRBD1
V: TRBV24-1
J: TRBJ1-4
length: 15
size: many
DNA: TGTGCCACCAGTGACCCAGCGACAGGGAGTGAAAAACTGTTTTTT
CDR3: CATSDPATGSEKLFF

D: .
V: TRBV20-1
J: TRBJ1-5
length: 16
size: .
DNA: TGCAGTGCTAGGGTCCCTGGACGGGAGGGAAATTCACCCCAGCATTTT
CDR3: CSARVPGREGNSPQHF

D: TRBD1
V: TRBV7-8
J: TRBJ1-6
length: 13
size: .
DNA: TGTGCCAGCAGCATAGACAGGGTTTCACCCCTCCACTTT
CDR3: CASSIDRVSPLHF

D: .
V: TRBV5-1
J: TRBJ2-5
length: 13
size: .
DNA: TGCGCCAGCAACGGGAACTCCTACGAGACCCAGTACTTC
CDR3: CASNGNSYETQYF

D: .
V: TRBV12-3/TRBV12-4
J: TRBJ1-1
length: 14
size: .
DNA: TGTGCCAGCAGTTTGGTACAGGACAACACTGAAGCTTTCTTT
CDR3: CASSLVQDNTEAFF

D: TRBD1
V: TRBV4-1
J: TRBJ1-3
length: 15
size: few
DNA: TGCGCCAGCAGCCAAAGACAGGGATCTGGAAACACCATATATTTT
CDR3: CASSQRQGSGNTIYF

D: .
V: TRBV5-1
J: TRBJ1-6
length: 15
size: few
DNA: TGCGCCAGCAGCTTGGATGGGGGGCAGGGCTCACCCCTCCACTTT
CDR3: CASSLDGGQGSPLHF

D: TRBD1
V: TRBV12-3/TRBV12-4
J: TRBJ2-7
length: 14
size: once
DNA: TGTGCCAGCAGTACGACAGGGGGCAACTACGAGCAGTACTTC
CDR3: CASSTTGGNYEQYF

D: .
V: TRBV7-9
J: TRBJ1-2
length: 15
size: .
DNA: TGTGCCAGCAGCTTAGTGGCCGCAGGGACCTATGGCTACACCTTC
CDR3: CASSLVAAGTYGYTF

D: .
V: TRBV7-6
J: TRBJ1-1
length: 13
size: .
DNA: TGTGCCAGCAGACAGGAAATGAACACAAAAGCTTTCTTT
CDR3: CASRQEMNTKAFF

D: TRBD1
V: TRBV2
J: TRBJ1-2
length: 15
size: .
DNA: TGTGCCAGCAACCCGACAGGGGGCAGTAACTATGGCTACACCTTC
CDR3: CASNPTGGSNYGYTF

D: .
V: TRBV5-1
J: TRBJ1-1
length: 14
size: .
DNA: TGTGCCAGCAGCCAAAATTGGGTGATTACTGAAGCTTTCTTT
CDR3: CASSQNWVITEAFF

D: .
V: TRBV24-1
J: TRBJ2-3
length: 14
size: .
DNA: TGTGCCAGCAGTGAAAAGCTGAGCACAGATACGCAGTATTTT
CDR3: CASSEKLSTDTQYF

D: .
V: TRBV25-1
J: TRBJ1-2
length: 10
size: .
DNA: TGTGCCAGCAGTCGGACAGTGTCTACCTTC
CDR3: CASSRTVSTF

D: .
V: TRBV5-1
J: TRBJ1-1
length: 14
size: many
DNA: TGTGCCAGCAGCTTAGGACGGGCGAACACTGAAGCTTTCTTT
CDR3: CASSLGRANTEAFF

D: TRBD1
V: TRBV29-1
J: TRBJ1-5
length: 13
size: .
DNA: TGCAGCGTTAAGGGACAGGCGGGTCAGCCCCAGCATTTT
CDR3: CSVKGQAGQPQHF

D: .
V: TRBV29-1
J: TRBJ1-1
length: 12
size: once
DNA: TGCAGCCAAGCCCACGCGAACACTGAAGCTTTCTTT
CDR3: CSQAHANTEAFF

D: .
V: TRBV7-2
J: TRBJ1-1
length: 14
size: few
DNA: TGTGCCAGCAGCTTCGAGAACATGAACACTGAAGCTTTCTTT
CDR3: CASSFENMNTEAFF

D: .
V: TRBV10-3
J: TRBJ2-5
length: 13
size: .
DNA: TGTGCCATCAGACCAGGTTGGGGGGAGACCCAGTACTTC
CDR3: CAIRPGWGETQYF

D: TRBD2
V: TRBV7-9
J: TRBJ2-5
length: 16
size: .
DNA: TGTGCCAGCAGCTCACTAGCGGGAGGGCCAGTAAGGACCCAGTACTTC
CDR3: CASSSLAGGPVRTQYF

D: .
V: TRBV9
J: TRBJ1-2
length: 12
size: many
DNA: TGTGCCAGCAGCGTCGATAACTATGGCTACACCTTC
CDR3: CASSVDNYGYTF

D: .
V: TRBV7-9
J: TRBJ1-1
length: 14
size: .
DNA: TGTGCCTGGAGTGTAACCGCACGGAACACTGAAGCTTTCTTT
CDR3: CAWSVTARNTEAFF

D: .
V: TRBV2
J: TRBJ1-5
length: 17
size: .
DNA: TGTGCCAGCAGTGAACGCAGCCCCTTGTATAGCAATCAGCCCCAGCATTTT
CDR3: CASSERSPLYSNQPQHF

D: .
V: TRBV19
J: TRBJ1-2
length: 14
size: few
DNA: TGTGCCAGTAGTCCGGACATCGTGTCCTATGGCTACACCTTC
CDR3: CASSPDIVSYGYTF

D: .
V: TRBV20-1
J: TRBJ2-2
length: 15
size: many
DNA: TGCAGTGCTAGTAAGCAGGGCGCGAACACCGGGGAGCTGTTTTTT
CDR3: CSASKQGANTGELFF

D: TRBD1
V: TRBV7-4
J: TRBJ2-7
length: 16
size: few
DNA: TGTGCCAGCAGCTTCCGGGACAGGGGTGGAACCTACGAGCAGTACTTC
CDR3: CASSFRDRGGTYEQYF

D: .
V: TRBV4-1
J: TRBJ1-2
length: 13
size: .
DNA: TGCGCCAGCAGCCACCCCGGGGACCGTGGCTACACCTTC
CDR3: CASSHPGDRGYTF